This T cell receptor beta chain was documented in a study of Ad26.COV2.S vaccination and SARS-CoV-2 variants. Using immunoSEQ multiplex PCR, the repertoire was profiled, and TCRdb retains in-frame clones only, with some absent. This sample has a few hundred thousand clones, with around nine tenths found just once. CDR1 PRHDT and CDR2 FYEKMQ come from the germline V gene (reference sequence). The ends lost 4 bases at V and 0 bases at J; junction bases unmatched: 6. The CDR3 runs to 17 residues. Documented treatment: around 19 received Ad26.COV2.S at low or high dose, single or two shots; five or six received placebo; per-sample allocation not given. Specimen acquisition occurred on day 63 following the initial vaccine or placebo injection.

The source of this sequence is a person aged 18-65 years who received the Ad26.COV2.S COVID-19 vaccine or a placebo. The chain joins TRBV13 to TRBJ1-1; 12 bases map to TRBD1. The sequenced sample was peripheral blood, obtained in a trial of Ad26.COV2.S vaccine versus placebo. CDR3 region: CASSSRDRGPLNTEAFF. DNA of the CDR3: TGTGCCAGCAGCTCCCGGGACAGGGGGCCCTTGAACACTGAAGCTTTCTTT.